Following are 26 T cell receptor beta chains from one sample sequenced in a study of spatial heterogeneity in lung cancer. Time point in this sample: sample taken at primary tumor resection. In each case, whole RNA from tumor, nontumor lung or frozen PBMC was sequenced unsorted. Using its own MiXCR run on the 5' RACE reads, TCRdb lists one record per CDR3 protein. The repertoire consists of 82,000 or so distinct CDR3 sequences, with roughly 12% occurring once and the leading ten covering around 4.6%. The input for sequencing was PBMCs, taken at surgery. All receptors come from a male donor with early-stage non-small cell lung cancer.

The rearrangement joins TRBV5-5 to TRBJ2-1; D is tentatively TRBD1 or TRBD2 (5 bases each). This CDR3 comprises 15 residues. From germline, CDR1 is SGHKS and CDR2 YYEKEE (reference sequence). V was clipped by 0 bases and J by 6 bases, with 13 bases between them. The DNA of the CDR3 is TGTGCCAGCAGCTTGGTGGCAGGGAGCGGCAATGAGCAGTTCTTC. Protein: CASSLVAGSGNEQFF.

The V and J genes are TRBV29-1 and TRBJ1-1; D not resolved. CDR3 length equals 12 residues. Trimming removed 5 bases at V and 0 bases at J, with 7 bases between. CDR1 is SQVTM and CDR2 is ANQGSEA in the germline V gene. The CDR3 coding sequence is TGCAGCGTTATTCTGGTGAACACTGAAGCTTTCTTT. This translates into CSVILVNTEAFF.

This clonotype was detected a few times. V and J are TRBV11-3 and TRBJ2-7; D remains unclear. Per the germline V gene, CDR1 is SGHNT and CDR2 is YENEEA. Trimming removed 1 base at V and 5 bases at J, with 6 bases between. The CDR3 runs to 12 residues. The CDR3 here is CASSLGPNEQYF. CDR3 DNA: TGTGCCAGCAGCTTAGGTCCCAACGAGCAGTACTTC.

The V call is TRBV6-1, the J call TRBJ2-1; no definite D call. V shed 3 bases and J shed 8 bases, with 14 bases lying between them. Germline loops: CDR1 MNHNS, CDR2 SASEGT. This CDR3 spans 14 amino acids. The CDR3 DNA follows: TGTGCCAGCAGTGAGGGAAGGGCCTTCCATGAGCAGTTCTTC. The encoded protein is CASSEGRAFHEQFF.

The chain employs TRBV7-2 and TRBJ1-3, with 10 bases that match TRBD1. From germline, CDR1 is SGHTA and CDR2 FQGNSA. This CDR3 region has 15 residues. The junction had 6 bases not matched to a gene; V was cut back by 6 bases and J by 4 bases. The CDR3 DNA follows: TGTGCCAGCAGTTGGGACAGGGGAAAAGGAAACACCATATATTTT. Encoded protein: CASSWDRGKGNTIYF.

The chain uses TRBV20-1 and TRBJ2-3; D is tentatively TRBD1 or TRBD2 (6 bases each). The V gene lost 3 bases and the J gene lost 2 bases, with 9 bases spanning the gap. This CDR3 region has 13 residues. Germline CDR1 reads DFQATT; CDR2 reads SNEGSKA (reference sequence). CDR3 coding DNA: TGCAGTGCTAGCGGGGGCCACACAGATACGCAGTATTTT. Its translation is CSASGGHTDTQYF.

The CDR3 is CASSQGETGGSYGYTF. CDR3 nucleotides: TGTGCCAGCAGCCAAGGCGAGACAGGGGGCAGCTATGGCTACACCTTC. The chain uses TRBV3-1 and TRBJ1-2; 10 positions agree with TRBD1. The CDR3 runs 16 residues. Germline V gives CDR1 LGHDT, CDR2 YNNKEL (reference sequence). V was pared by 1 base and J by 4 bases, with 6 bases of the junction left unmatched.

The chain joins TRBV19 to TRBJ1-1; D remains ambiguous. Germline values: CDR1 LNHDA, CDR2 SQIVND (reference sequence). Trimming pared 5 bases from V and 5 bases from J, leaving 9 bases between. The CDR3 is 12 amino acids. The CDR3 DNA follows: TGTGCCAGTAGTCTCGGGTGGACTGAAGCTTTCTTT. Amino acids: CASSLGWTEAFF.

This clonotype was seen more than once but under ten times. The chain is built from TRBV19 and TRBJ2-1; 11 nucleotides align to TRBD2. Germline V gene lookup returns CDR1 LNHDA and CDR2 SQIVND (reference sequence). V was pared by 5 bases and J by 4 bases, with 7 bases of the junction left unmatched. The CDR3 loop spans 16 amino acids. The CDR3 sequence: CASSSRGTSGYNEQFF. The CDR3 nucleotides read TGTGCCAGTAGTTCTCGTGGGACTAGCGGATACAATGAGCAGTTCTTC.

The chain combines TRBV19 with TRBJ1-3, with unresolved D. The V end was cut by 5 bases, the J end by 3 bases, with 11 bases between. Germline V gene data show CDR1 as LNHDA and CDR2 as SQIVND (reference sequence). The CDR3 extends over 14 amino acids. The CDR3 sequence: CASSAVNIGNTIYF. The CDR3 bases are TGTGCCAGTAGTGCAGTCAACATTGGAAACACCATATATTTT.

This chain links TRBV29-1 with TRBJ2-3; 7 bases align to TRBD1. Losses at the gene ends were 6 bases for V and 1 base for J; bases not matched to a gene: 7. The germline V gene has CDR1 SQVTM and CDR2 ANQGSEA. This CDR3 contains 14 residues. The chain's CDR3 is CSVVDRTRTDTQYF. In DNA form, the CDR3 reads TGCAGCGTCGTGGACAGGACCCGCACAGATACGCAGTATTTT.

This chain links TRBV20-1 with TRBJ2-7; D is unresolved. The CDR3 is made up of 14 amino acids. The ends were cut back, 1 base at V and 2 bases at J, with 12 bases in the middle. The germline gives CDR1 DFQATT, CDR2 SNEGSKA (reference sequence). CDR3 amino acids: CSARADRPPYEQYF. CDR3 nucleotide sequence: TGCAGTGCTAGAGCCGATCGACCCCCCTACGAGCAGTACTTC.

This clonotype was seen a few times. The chain uses TRBV7-2 and TRBJ1-2, with 8 bases that match TRBD1. Germline-derived CDR1 and CDR2 are SGHTA and FQGNSA. The CDR3 consists of 15 residues. The V gene end was trimmed by 5 bases and the J gene end by 5 bases; junction bases not matched to a gene: 10. The CDR3 loop reads CASSPGQGGGYGYTF. The CDR3 coding sequence is TGTGCCAGCAGCCCCGGACAGGGAGGGGGTTATGGCTACACCTTC.

This clonotype was observed a few times. The rearrangement uses TRBV2 and TRBJ2-2; TRBD1 aligns across 9 bases. Germline V CDR1 and CDR2: SNHLY, FYNNEI. The J segment lost 4 bases and the V segment lost 7 bases, leaving 4 bases of the junction unmatched. This CDR3 region has 14 residues. The CDR3 coding sequence is TGTGCCAGCATGACAGGGGGAGGCACCGGGGAGCTGTTTTTT. Its translation is CASMTGGGTGELFF. Looking up the rest from reference TRBV2 and TRBJ2-2 gives the full variable domain: EPEVTQTPSHQVTQMGQEVILRCVPISNHLYFYWYRQILGQKVEFLVSFYNNEISEKSEIFDDQFSVERPDGSNFTLKIRSTKLEDSAMYFCASMTGGGTGELFFGEGSRLTVL.

This clonotype was counted only a few times. This chain uses TRBV11-2 with TRBJ2-1; 8 nucleotides align to TRBD1. The V gene end was trimmed by 6 bases and the J gene end by 5 bases; junction bases not matched to a gene: 3. CDR1 SGHAT and CDR2 FQNNGV come from the germline V gene. The CDR3 consists of 13 residues. The CDR3 nucleotides read TGTGCCAGCAGGAGGACAGGGAACAATGAGCAGTTCTTC. It yields the protein CASRRTGNNEQFF.

The rearrangement joins TRBV5-1 to TRBJ2-1; perhaps TRBD2 as D (6 bases). Per germline, CDR1 SGHRS and CDR2 YFSETQ. The CDR3 consists of 16 residues. V was cut by 3 bases and J by 2 bases, with 15 bases left in between. CDR3 amino acids: CASSSGGASTYNEQFF. The CDR3 coding sequence is TGCGCCAGCAGCTCTGGAGGGGCGTCGACCTACAATGAGCAGTTCTTC.

This clonotype was observed at least ten times. V usage is TRBV4-1 and J usage is TRBJ2-1, with 15 bases matching TRBD2. Germline-derived CDR1 and CDR2 are MGHRA and YSYEKL. The V gene end was trimmed by 4 bases and the J gene end by 4 bases; junction bases not matched to a gene: 14. The CDR3 runs 20 residues. The CDR3 is CASSRGLAGGPFLSYNEQFF. The DNA for the CDR3 is TGCGCCAGCAGCCGAGGACTAGCGGGAGGGCCCTTCCTTTCTTACAATGAGCAGTTCTTC.

The chain carries TRBV29-1 and TRBJ2-2, with TRBD1 identical over 11 bases. The CDR3 is 17 residues long. Unmatched junction bases numbered 10, after V lost 4 bases and J lost 3 bases. Germline V gene data show CDR1 as SQVTM and CDR2 as ANQGSEA. The CDR3: CSVVGQGDSGDTGELFF. In DNA, the CDR3 is TGCAGCGTTGTGGGACAGGGGGATTCGGGAGACACCGGGGAGCTGTTTTTT.

The rearrangement uses TRBV19 and TRBJ2-1, with 10 bases that match TRBD1. V lost 3 bases and J lost 8; bases outside the gene matches: 7. The CDR3 length is 15 residues. CDR1 LNHDA and CDR2 SQIVND come from the germline V gene (reference sequence). The CDR3 DNA is TGTGCCAGTAGTATGAGAGACAGGGGGCTGGATGAGCAGTTCTTC. It translates to CASSMRDRGLDEQFF.

The V gene is TRBV30, the J gene TRBJ1-1, with no clear D. Germline V gives CDR1 GTSNPN, CDR2 SVGIG (reference sequence). V was shortened by 5 bases and J by 4 bases, with 14 bases between the two germline ends. The CDR3 has 13 residues. DNA for the CDR3: TGTGCCTGGGCAACCACTTACAGCACTGAAGCTTTCTTT. Protein product: CAWATTYSTEAFF.

This clonotype was seen ten or more times. The CDR3 loop reads CASSLMTSDNSPLHF. The CDR3 DNA reads TGTGCCAGCAGCTTAATGACCTCGGATAATTCACCCCTCCACTTT. This chain joins TRBV7-8 and TRBJ1-6; D is ambiguous. The CDR3 runs 15 residues. Germline V gene lookup returns CDR1 SGHVS and CDR2 FQNEAQ. The V gene lost 2 bases and the J gene lost 5 bases, with 10 bases spanning the gap.

The sample holds a few counts of this clonotype. The chain joins TRBV9 to TRBJ2-1; D is perhaps TRBD1 (5 bases). Germline V gene lookup returns CDR1 SGDLS and CDR2 YYNGEE. The V end lost 0 bases, the J end lost 8 bases, and 15 bases lay between the germline ends. The CDR3 runs 15 residues. Here the CDR3 DNA reads TGTGCCAGCAGCGTAGGGCAGGGCAGTACCTATGAGCAGTTCTTC. Its protein product is CASSVGQGSTYEQFF. Based on the CDR3 plus reference TRBV9 and TRBJ2-1, the full variable domain is DSGVTQTPKHLITATGQRVTLRCSPRSGDLSVYWYQQSLDQGLQFLIQYYNGEERAKGNILERFSAQQFPDLHSELNLSSLELGDSALYFCASSVGQGSTYEQFFGPGTRLTVL.

This clonotype turned up a few times. The chain employs TRBV4-1 and TRBJ2-1; 13 bases line up with TRBD2. V trimming: 5 bases; J trimming: 9 bases; junction bases outside the gene matches: 7. The V gene's germline CDR1 is MGHRA and CDR2 YSYEKL. CDR3 size: 15 residues. In DNA, the CDR3 is TGCGCCAGCAGCTCCACTAGCGGGAGGGTAGTTGAGCAGTTCTTC. It encodes CASSSTSGRVVEQFF.

This clonotype came up a few times. This chain links TRBV6-1 with TRBJ2-3; no definite D call. The CDR3 consists of 18 residues. The V and J ends lost 6 bases and 5 bases respectively, with 27 bases between them. Germline CDR1 reads MNHNS; CDR2 reads SASEGT. The CDR3 spells CASRAGHIRSGDIDTQYF. In DNA, the CDR3 is TGTGCCAGCAGAGCTGGCCATATCAGGTCGGGTGACATAGATACGCAGTATTTT.

This clonotype was seen only a few times. This chain joins TRBV6-6 and TRBJ2-3; 9 bases are a match to TRBD2. The V and J ends lost 4 bases and 2 bases, in that order; junction bases with no gene match: 7. The germline gives CDR1 MNHNY, CDR2 SVGAGI (reference sequence). This CDR3 comprises 16 residues. The DNA of the CDR3 is TGTGCCAGCAGTTCCAATAGCGGGGGATACACAGATACGCAGTATTTT. Its protein product is CASSSNSGGYTDTQYF.

This chain connects TRBV5-4 to TRBJ1-1; the D is unclear. CDR3 length: 11 amino acids. CDR1 is SGHNT, CDR2 YYREEE, per germline (reference sequence). The V end was cut by 1 base, the J end by 7 bases, with 5 bases between. For the CDR3, the DNA is TGTGCCAGCAGCTTGCTAGGTGAAGCTTTCTTT. Its translation: CASSLLGEAFF.